This T cell receptor (beta chain) was documented in a study of spatial heterogeneity in lung cancer. The overall study: The average count in raw reads for each unique TCR and UMI combination exceeded eight appearances.

Study-wide findings and caveats: It was found that expanded intratumoral alpha and beta TCR counts tracked tumor mutation counts.

V lost 0 bases, J lost 5 bases, and 18 bases lay in between. CDR3 length: 16 residues. Germline CDR1 and CDR2: DFQATT and SNEGSKA (reference sequence). Every TCR cDNA molecule carried a tag that served as a unique molecular identifier. From the 5' RACE reads, TCRdb called clonotypes with MiXCR, one entry per CDR3 protein. The table shows approximately 8,800 distinct CDR3 sequences, with around 13% occurring only once. By share, this clonotype ranks as medium-sized. The antigen remains undetermined. This beta chain slipped into a library made for alpha chains as a stray read, so its size is not meaningful. Time point given: sample taken at primary tumor resection. Patients with untreated early-stage non-small cell lung cancer, numbering approximately 70, were the donors.

The input for sequencing was lung tumor tissue, taken at surgery. The V call is TRBV20-1, the J call TRBJ2-3; the D is unclear. The source of this sequence is a male donor with early-stage non-small cell lung cancer. The DNA of the CDR3 is TGCAGTGCTAGAGACCCCACCCGCGGACGGGTAGATACGCAGTATTTT. Amino acids: CSARDPTRGRVDTQYF.